Presented here are 6 T cell receptor beta chains from one specimen sequenced in a study of cytomegalovirus exposure and HLA in healthy donors. PCR used 60 Vbeta primers and 13 Jbeta primers. TCRdb's copy holds only in-frame clones and misses some; the assay was immunoSEQ multiplex PCR. The sample carries about 140,000 clones, roughly 78% recorded once. The material sequenced was PBMCs. The receptors were sampled from a young man in good health and CMV-seronegative.

About this clone: Its ends do not fully match the called genes, so a read error is possible. The chain couples TRBV30 to TRBJ2-7; a weak D match, TRBD1 (5 bases). This CDR3 spans 13 amino acids. From germline, CDR1 is GTSNPN and CDR2 SVGIG (reference sequence). The CDR3 DNA sequence: TGTGCCTGGAGTGTAGGGCAGGGCCACGAGCAGCACTTC. Its translation: CAWSVGQGHEQHF.

The chain has TRBV6-6 and TRBJ2-1, with TRBD2 matching 14 bases. Germline V gene data show CDR1 as MNHNY and CDR2 as SVGAGI (reference sequence). V dropped 7 bases and J dropped 9; count of bases not matched to a gene: 8. This CDR3 is built from 15 residues. This chain's CDR3 is CASTPGLAGGGEQFF. In nucleotides, the CDR3 is TGTGCCAGCACCCCCGGACTAGCGGGGGGCGGTGAGCAGTTCTTC.

J is TRBJ2-1 and V is TRBV6-5, with 11 bases aligning to TRBD2. The CDR3 runs 16 residues. J lost 9 bases, V lost 5 bases, and 12 bases had no gene match. The germline gives CDR1 MNHEY, CDR2 SVGAGI. The CDR3 DNA is TGTGCCAGCAGTCACTTAGCGGGAGGGCCTGGGGGTGAGCAGTTCTTC. This codes for CASSHLAGGPGGEQFF.

The V and J genes are TRBV2 and TRBJ2-5; 8 bases fit TRBD1. The trim removed 6 bases at V and 1 base at J, leaving 10 bases unmatched. Germline V lookup: CDR1 SNHLY, CDR2 FYNNEI. This CDR3 contains 16 residues. The CDR3 loop is CASSGWTGSLQETQYF. The CDR3 region has the DNA TGTGCCAGCAGCGGATGGACAGGGTCCCTCCAAGAGACCCAGTACTTC.

The J gene is TRBJ2-3, the V gene TRBV11-1, with TRBD2 matching 8 bases. This CDR3 spans 15 amino acids. Germline assignment: CDR1 SGHAT and CDR2 FQDESV (reference sequence). V was pared by 2 bases and J by 6 bases, with 7 bases of the junction left unmatched. Here the CDR3 DNA reads TGTGCCAGCAGCTTACGTTCCAAGCGGGGGGATACGCAGTATTTT. Protein product: CASSLRSKRGDTQYF.

This chain joins TRBV6-5 and TRBJ1-1; perhaps TRBD1 as D (6 bases). This CDR3 comprises 15 residues. The germline CDR1 and CDR2 sequences are MNHEY and SVGAGI. With 0 bases removed from V and 7 bases from J, the gap between germline ends came to 15 bases. The CDR3 sequence: CASSYSEEGTFEAFF. CDR3 sequence (DNA): TGTGCCAGCAGTTACTCAGAGGAAGGGACATTTGAAGCTTTCTTT.